The text below deals with one TCR beta chain. Source study methods: From reference gene primer amplification, estimates of nucleated cell counts were derived. Data came from immunoSEQ multiplex PCR; TCRdb stores just in-frame clones and leaves some out. V and J calls and clone size are those listed in that table; D and trimming were worked out from the DNA. In the table there are about 250,000 clones, roughly 85% of which are singletons. The CDR3 has 15 residues. CDR1 is SGHAT and CDR2 is FQNNGV in the germline V gene. V shed 4 bases and J shed 5 bases, with 14 bases lying between them. The entry originates in a study of blood T cell repertoires in COVID-19. Assignments of participants to cohorts depended upon their own reported clinical history. Within the 2 weeks before study entry, each person in the exposed group met a COVID-19 case.

The gene calls are TRBV11-2 and TRBJ2-2, with D possibly being TRBD2 (6 bases). The clonotype comes from a woman between 50 and 59 years old who had been exposed to COVID-19. Sequencing was done on a sample of PBMCs or T cells enriched from blood (not recorded which). The chain's CDR3 is CASSSTLAATGELFF. CDR3 in DNA: TGTGCCAGCAGCTCCACTTTAGCGGCAACCGGGGAGCTGTTTTTT.